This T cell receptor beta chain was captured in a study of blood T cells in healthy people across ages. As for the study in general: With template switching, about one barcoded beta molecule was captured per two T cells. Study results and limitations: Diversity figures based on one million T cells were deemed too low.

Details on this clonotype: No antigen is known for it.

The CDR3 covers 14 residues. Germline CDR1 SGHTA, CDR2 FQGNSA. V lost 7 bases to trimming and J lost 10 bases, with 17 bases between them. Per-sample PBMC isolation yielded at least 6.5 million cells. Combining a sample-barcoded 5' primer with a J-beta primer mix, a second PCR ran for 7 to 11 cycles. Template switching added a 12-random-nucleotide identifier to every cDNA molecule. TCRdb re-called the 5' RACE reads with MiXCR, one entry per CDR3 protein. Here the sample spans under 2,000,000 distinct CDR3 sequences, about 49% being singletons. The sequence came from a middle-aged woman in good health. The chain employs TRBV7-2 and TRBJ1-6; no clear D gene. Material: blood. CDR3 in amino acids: CASTTARVSSPLHF. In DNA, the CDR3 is TGTGCCAGCACCACAGCGAGGGTGAGCTCACCCCTCCACTTT.